Listed here are 14 T cell receptor beta chains from one sample, sequenced in a study of blood T cell repertoires in COVID-19. Some clones are missing from TCRdb's copy, which holds only in-frame ones; the method was immunoSEQ multiplex PCR. The table records roughly 400,000 clones, less than 95% of them present only once. Sequenced sample: PBMCs or T cells enriched from blood (not recorded which). These receptors were obtained from a man aged 18 to 29 who had recovered from COVID-19.

Here the CDR3 reads CASSGTGPYGYTF. In DNA form, the CDR3 reads TGTGCCAGCAGCGGCACAGGGCCCTATGGCTACACCTTC. The gene calls are TRBV11-2 and TRBJ1-2; the D gene is possibly TRBD1 (6 bases). Germline CDR1 is SGHAT and CDR2 is FQNNGV. V shed 5 bases and J shed 4 bases, with 11 bases lying between them. The CDR3 is 13 residues long.

V and J are TRBV7-9 and TRBJ2-1, with 7 bases aligning to TRBD1. The V gene end was trimmed by 4 bases and the J gene end by 16 bases; junction bases not matched to a gene: 10. The germline V gene has CDR1 SEHNR and CDR2 FQNEAQ (reference sequence). This CDR3 has 12 amino acids. Written as DNA, the CDR3 is TGTGCCAGCAGCTACAACACAGGGGTGGACTTCTTC. Translating it yields CASSYNTGVDFF.

The chain uses TRBV29-1 and TRBJ2-1; D might be TRBD1 or TRBD2, each matching 5 bases. In germline, CDR1 is SQVTM, CDR2 ANQGSEA. The CDR3 is 10 residues long. Trimming removed 7 bases from V and 8 bases from J, with 9 bases in between. The CDR3 nucleotides are TGCAGCGAGGGGAGAGATGAGCAGTTCTTC. Translating it yields CSEGRDEQFF.

V gene TRBV7-8 combines with J gene TRBJ2-7; tentatively, D is TRBD1 (6 bases). The V gene's germline CDR1 is SGHVS and CDR2 FQNEAQ. CDR3 length equals 15 residues. V was pared by 7 bases and J by 6 bases, with 22 bases between. CDR3 region: CASTPTDRYAPEQYF. The CDR3 coding sequence is TGTGCCAGCACCCCGACCGACAGGTATGCCCCCGAGCAGTACTTC.

The chain carries TRBV12-3 or TRBV12-4 and TRBJ1-4; TRBD1 matches 7 bases. The CDR3 runs 13 residues. J lost 12 bases, V lost 5 bases, and 9 bases had no gene match. The CDR3 region has the DNA TGTGCCAGCAGTCCCTGGGACAGCGTACAACTGTTTTTT. Amino acid sequence: CASSPWDSVQLFF.

The chain carries TRBV29-1 and TRBJ1-5, with 7 bases identical to TRBD1. J lost 7 bases, V lost 4 bases, and 7 bases had no gene match. CDR3 size: 13 residues. Germline CDR1 and CDR2: SQVTM and ANQGSEA. As DNA, the CDR3 is TGCAGCGTTGGGCCAGGGGGAGACCAGCCCCAGCATTTT. This encodes CSVGPGGDQPQHF.

The rearrangement uses TRBV5-8 and TRBJ2-1; D gene unclear. CDR3 length: 16 residues. V shed 0 bases and J shed 0 bases, with 10 bases lying between them. CDR1 SGHTS and CDR2 YDEGEE come from the germline V gene. CDR3 sequence reads: CASSLASRSSYNEQFF. In nucleotides, the CDR3 is TGTGCCAGCAGCTTGGCCAGTCGGAGCTCCTACAATGAGCAGTTCTTC. The full variable domain, completed using reference TRBV5-8 and TRBJ2-1, is EAGVTQSPTHLIKTRGQQATLRCSPISGHTSVYWYQQALGLGLQFLLWYDEGEERNRGNFPPRFSGRQFPNYSSELNVNALELEDSALYLCASSLASRSSYNEQFFGPGTRLTVL.

The chain is built from TRBV5-1 and TRBJ1-4; perhaps TRBD1 as D (5 bases). Per germline, CDR1 SGHRS and CDR2 YFSETQ. Trimming took 5 bases from V and 8 from J, leaving 28 bases between them. CDR3 length equals 18 residues. This chain's CDR3 is CASSFLGQGGESAEKLFF. In nucleotides, the CDR3 is TGCGCCAGCAGTTTTTTGGGCCAGGGAGGAGAATCGGCCGAAAAACTGTTTTTT.

As DNA, the CDR3 is TGTGCCAGCAGTACACCGACAGGGAAACCCTACGAGCAGTACTTC. Translation: CASSTPTGKPYEQYF. The V gene is TRBV27, the J gene TRBJ2-7, with 7 positions matching TRBD1. CDR1 is MNHEY and CDR2 is SMNVEV in the germline V gene (reference sequence). The CDR3 sequence is 15 residues long. Trimming at V came to 5 bases and at J to 2 bases, leaving 9 bases not matched to a gene.

This clone was detected only once. The chain recombines TRBV21-1 with TRBJ1-3. TRBV21-1 is reported as a pseudogene. The CDR3 runs 18 residues. DNA for the CDR3: TGTGCCAGCAGCAAAGTTGATCGGTTAGCCCTCTCTGGAAACACCATATATTTT. It encodes CASSKVDRLALSGNTIYF.

This clone was recorded once. This chain uses TRBV5-1 with TRBJ1-2, with 8 bases fitting TRBD1. With V trimmed by 5 bases and J by 5 bases, 11 bases remained unmatched. Germline CDR1 reads SGHRS; CDR2 reads YFSETQ. This CDR3 is 15 amino acids long. DNA for the CDR3: TGCGCCAGCAGGGACAGGGTTTCGAAGAAGTATGGCTACACCTTC. This encodes CASRDRVSKKYGYTF.

The chain has TRBV15 and TRBJ2-2, with D possibly being TRBD2 (6 bases). Per the germline V gene, CDR1 is LNHNV and CDR2 is YYDKDF (reference sequence). The CDR3 extends over 17 amino acids. Trimming cost V 8 bases and J 1 base, with 20 bases left between them. The CDR3 DNA is TGTGCCACCCTCTCTCGAGGGGCGGGGAAGAACACCGGGGAGCTGTTTTTT. Its protein product is CATLSRGAGKNTGELFF.

This chain links TRBV27 with TRBJ1-6; possibly TRBD1 for D (5 bases). Germline V CDR1 and CDR2: MNHEY, SMNVEV (reference sequence). The CDR3 is made up of 15 amino acids. Between the trimmed V and J ends, which lost 3 bases and 7 bases, there was a span of 13 bases. The DNA for the CDR3 is TGTGCCAGCAGTTTTGGGGGTCTAGCGAATTCACCCCTCCACTTT. Residues: CASSFGGLANSPLHF.

Notes on this clone: Within the sample, other DNA sequences also encode this same CDR3. The V and J genes are TRBV29-1 and TRBJ1-2, with 7 bases aligning to TRBD1. Germline-derived CDR1 and CDR2 are SQVTM and ANQGSEA. V shed 3 bases and J 1 base; nucleotides not matched to a gene: 2. The CDR3 runs 13 residues. The CDR3 here is CSVDRGSNYGYTF. The CDR3 region has the DNA TGCAGCGTTGACAGGGGGAGTAACTATGGCTACACCTTC.